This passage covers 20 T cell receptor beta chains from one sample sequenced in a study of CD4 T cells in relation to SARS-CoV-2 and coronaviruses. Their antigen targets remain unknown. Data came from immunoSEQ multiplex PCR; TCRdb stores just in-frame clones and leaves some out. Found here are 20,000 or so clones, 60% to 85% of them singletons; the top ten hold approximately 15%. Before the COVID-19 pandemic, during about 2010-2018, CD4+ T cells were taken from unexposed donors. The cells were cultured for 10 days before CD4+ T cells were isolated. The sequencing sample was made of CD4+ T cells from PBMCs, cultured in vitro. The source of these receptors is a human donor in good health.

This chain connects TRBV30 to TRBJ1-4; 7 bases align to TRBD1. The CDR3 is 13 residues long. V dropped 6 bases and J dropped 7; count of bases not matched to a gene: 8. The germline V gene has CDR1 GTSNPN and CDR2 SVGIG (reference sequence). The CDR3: CACTGDIIEKLFF. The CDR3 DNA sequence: TGTGCCTGCACAGGGGACATTATTGAAAAACTGTTTTTT. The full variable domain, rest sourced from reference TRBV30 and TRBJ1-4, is SQTIHQWPATLVQPVGSPLSLECTVEGTSNPNLYWYRQAAGRGLQLLFYSVGIGQISSEVPQNLSASRPQDRQFILSSKKLLLSDSGFYLCACTGDIIEKLFFGSGTQLSVL.

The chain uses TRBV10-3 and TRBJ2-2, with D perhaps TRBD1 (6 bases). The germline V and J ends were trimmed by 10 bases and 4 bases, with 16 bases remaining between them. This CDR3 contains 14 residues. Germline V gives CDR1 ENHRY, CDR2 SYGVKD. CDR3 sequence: CATRPGQRTGELFF. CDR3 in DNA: TGTGCCACACGCCCCGGACAGCGCACCGGGGAGCTGTTTTTT.

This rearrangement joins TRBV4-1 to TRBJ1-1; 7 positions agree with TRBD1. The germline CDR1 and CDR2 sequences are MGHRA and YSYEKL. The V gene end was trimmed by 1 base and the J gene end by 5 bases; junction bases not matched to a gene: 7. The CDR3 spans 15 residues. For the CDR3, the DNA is TGCGCCAGCAGCCAAGCCCCGGACAGGAGAACTGAAGCTTTCTTT. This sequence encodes CASSQAPDRRTEAFF.

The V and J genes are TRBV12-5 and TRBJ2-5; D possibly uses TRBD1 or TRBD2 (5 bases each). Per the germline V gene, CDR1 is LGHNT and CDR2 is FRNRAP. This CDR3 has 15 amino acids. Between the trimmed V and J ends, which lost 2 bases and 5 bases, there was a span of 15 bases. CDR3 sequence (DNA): TGTGCTAGTGGTTTGACCCCCGGGGCCCGGGAGACCCAGTACTTC. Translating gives CASGLTPGARETQYF.

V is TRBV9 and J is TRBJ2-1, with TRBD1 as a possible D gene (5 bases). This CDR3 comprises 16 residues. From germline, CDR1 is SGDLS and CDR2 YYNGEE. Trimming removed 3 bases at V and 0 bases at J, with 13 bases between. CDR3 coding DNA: TGTGCCAGCAGCGCAACGGCGACAGCCTCCTACAATGAGCAGTTCTTC. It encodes CASSATATASYNEQFF.

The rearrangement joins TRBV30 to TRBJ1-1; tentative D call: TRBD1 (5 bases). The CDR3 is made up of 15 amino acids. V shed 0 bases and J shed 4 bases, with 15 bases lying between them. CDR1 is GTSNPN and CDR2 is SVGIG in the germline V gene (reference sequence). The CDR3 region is CAWSVRGTGSTEAFF. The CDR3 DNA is TGTGCCTGGAGTGTAAGGGGAACCGGTAGCACTGAAGCTTTCTTT.

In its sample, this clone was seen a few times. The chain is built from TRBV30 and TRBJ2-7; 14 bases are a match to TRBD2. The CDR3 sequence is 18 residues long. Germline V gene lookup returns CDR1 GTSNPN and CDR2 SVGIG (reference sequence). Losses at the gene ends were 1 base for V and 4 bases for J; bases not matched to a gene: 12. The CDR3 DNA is TGTGCCTGGAGTGCAGATCGCGGGACTAGCGGGAGTGGGTACGAGCAGTACTTC. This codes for CAWSADRGTSGSGYEQYF.

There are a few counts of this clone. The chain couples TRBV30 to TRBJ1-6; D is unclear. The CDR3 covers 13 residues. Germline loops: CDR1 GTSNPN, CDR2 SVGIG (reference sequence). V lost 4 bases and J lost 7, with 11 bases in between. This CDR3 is CAWTHVGNSPLHF. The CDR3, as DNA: TGTGCCTGGACGCATGTGGGGAATTCACCCCTCCACTTT. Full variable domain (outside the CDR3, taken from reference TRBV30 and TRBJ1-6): SQTIHQWPATLVQPVGSPLSLECTVEGTSNPNLYWYRQAAGRGLQLLFYSVGIGQISSEVPQNLSASRPQDRQFILSSKKLLLSDSGFYLCAWTHVGNSPLHFGNGTRLTVT.

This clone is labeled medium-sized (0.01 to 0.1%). CDR3 protein: CASRAASSWSYEQYF. Here the CDR3 DNA reads TGTGCCAGTAGGGCGGCGTCTAGCTGGTCCTACGAGCAGTACTTC. The J gene is TRBJ2-7, the V gene TRBV6-5; possible D gene TRBD2, 5 bases. Trimming shortened V by 9 bases and J by 1 base, and 19 bases separated the two germline ends. Germline assignment: CDR1 MNHEY and CDR2 SVGAGI. This CDR3 spans 15 amino acids.

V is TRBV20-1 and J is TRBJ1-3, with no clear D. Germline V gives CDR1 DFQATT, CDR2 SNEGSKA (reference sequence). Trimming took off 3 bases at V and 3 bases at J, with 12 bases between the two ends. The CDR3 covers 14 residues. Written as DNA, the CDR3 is TGCAGTGCTAGTAATGTCTTGTTTGGAAACACCATATATTTT. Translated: CSASNVLFGNTIYF.

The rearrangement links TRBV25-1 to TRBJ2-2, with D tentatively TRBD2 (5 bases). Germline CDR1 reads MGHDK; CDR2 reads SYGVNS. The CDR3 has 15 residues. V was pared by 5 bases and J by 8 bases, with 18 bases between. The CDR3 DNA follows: TGTGCCAGCAGTAATGTGGACGGGAAGCCAGGGGAGCTGTTTTTT. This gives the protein CASSNVDGKPGELFF.

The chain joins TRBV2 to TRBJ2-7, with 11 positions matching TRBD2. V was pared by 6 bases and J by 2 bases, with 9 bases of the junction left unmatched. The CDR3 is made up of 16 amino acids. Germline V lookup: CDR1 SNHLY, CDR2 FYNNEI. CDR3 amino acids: CASRGIAGGAAYEQYF. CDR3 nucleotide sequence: TGTGCCAGCAGGGGGATAGCGGGAGGGGCAGCCTACGAGCAGTACTTC.

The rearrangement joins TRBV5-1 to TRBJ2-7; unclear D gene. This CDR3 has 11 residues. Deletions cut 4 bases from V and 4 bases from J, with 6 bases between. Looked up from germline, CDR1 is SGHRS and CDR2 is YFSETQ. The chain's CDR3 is CASSDLYEQYF. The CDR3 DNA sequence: TGCGCCAGCAGCGATCTGTACGAGCAGTACTTC.

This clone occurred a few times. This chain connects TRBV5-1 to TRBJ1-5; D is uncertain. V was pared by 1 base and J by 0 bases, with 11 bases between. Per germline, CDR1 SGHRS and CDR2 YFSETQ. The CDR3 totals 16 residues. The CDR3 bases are TGCGCCAGCAGCTTGTCCCCGGGTGATAGCAATCAGCCCCAGCATTTT. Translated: CASSLSPGDSNQPQHF.

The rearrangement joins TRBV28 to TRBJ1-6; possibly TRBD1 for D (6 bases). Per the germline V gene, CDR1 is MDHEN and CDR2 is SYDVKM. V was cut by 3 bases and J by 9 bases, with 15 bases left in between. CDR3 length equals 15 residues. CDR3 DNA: TGTGCCAGCAGTTTGAAAGGCAGGGGCCTTTCACCCCTCCACTTT. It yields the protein CASSLKGRGLSPLHF.

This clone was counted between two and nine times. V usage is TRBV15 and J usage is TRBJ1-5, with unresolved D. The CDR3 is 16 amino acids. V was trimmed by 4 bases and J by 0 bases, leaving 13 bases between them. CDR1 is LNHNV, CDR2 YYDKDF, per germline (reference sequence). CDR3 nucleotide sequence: TGTGCCACCAGCACTAGGGTCGGGGTTAGCAATCAGCCCCAGCATTTT. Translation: CATSTRVGVSNQPQHF.

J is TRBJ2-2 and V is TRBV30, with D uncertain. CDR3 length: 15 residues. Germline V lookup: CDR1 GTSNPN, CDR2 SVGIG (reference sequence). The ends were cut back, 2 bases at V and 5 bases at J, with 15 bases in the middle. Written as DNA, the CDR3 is TGTGCCTGGAGTTCTAGGAGCTCCCTGACCGGGGAGCTGTTTTTT. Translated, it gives CAWSSRSSLTGELFF.

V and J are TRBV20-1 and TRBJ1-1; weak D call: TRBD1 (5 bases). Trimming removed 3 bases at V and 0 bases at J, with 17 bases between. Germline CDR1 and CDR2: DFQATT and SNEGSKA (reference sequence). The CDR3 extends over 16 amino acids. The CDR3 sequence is CSASRMEGPMNTEAFF. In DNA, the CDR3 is TGCAGTGCTAGTCGGATGGAGGGGCCGATGAACACTGAAGCTTTCTTT.

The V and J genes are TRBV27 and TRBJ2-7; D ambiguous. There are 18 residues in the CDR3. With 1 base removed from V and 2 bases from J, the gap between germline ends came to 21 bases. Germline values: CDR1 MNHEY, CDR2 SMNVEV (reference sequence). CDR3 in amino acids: CASSLWSPMGGLTYEQYF. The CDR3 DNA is TGTGCCAGCAGTTTATGGTCGCCCATGGGCGGCCTTACCTACGAGCAGTACTTC.

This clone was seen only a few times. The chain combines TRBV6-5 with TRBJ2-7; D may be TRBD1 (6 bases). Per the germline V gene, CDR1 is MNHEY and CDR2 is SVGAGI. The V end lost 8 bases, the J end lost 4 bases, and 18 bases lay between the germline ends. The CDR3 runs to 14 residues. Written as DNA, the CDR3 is TGTGCCAGCGCCCTTTGGGACGGACAGTACGAGCAGTACTTC. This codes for CASALWDGQYEQYF.